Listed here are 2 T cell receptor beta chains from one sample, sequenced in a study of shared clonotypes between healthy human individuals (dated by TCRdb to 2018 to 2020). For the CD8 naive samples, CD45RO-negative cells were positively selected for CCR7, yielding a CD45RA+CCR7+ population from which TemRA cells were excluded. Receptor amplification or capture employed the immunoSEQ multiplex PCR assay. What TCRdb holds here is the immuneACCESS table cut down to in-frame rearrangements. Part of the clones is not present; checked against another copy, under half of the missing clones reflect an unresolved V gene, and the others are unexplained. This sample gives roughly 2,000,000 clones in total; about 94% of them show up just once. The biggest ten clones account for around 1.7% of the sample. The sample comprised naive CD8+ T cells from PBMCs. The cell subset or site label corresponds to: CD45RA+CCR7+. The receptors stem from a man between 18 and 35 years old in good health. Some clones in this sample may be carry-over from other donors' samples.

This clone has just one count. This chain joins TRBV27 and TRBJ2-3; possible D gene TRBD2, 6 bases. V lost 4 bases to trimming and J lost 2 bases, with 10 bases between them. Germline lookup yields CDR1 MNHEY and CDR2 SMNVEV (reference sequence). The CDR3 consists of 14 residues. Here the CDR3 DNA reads TGTGCCAGCAGTTCCCAGGACTACACAGATACGCAGTATTTT. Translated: CASSSQDYTDTQYF.

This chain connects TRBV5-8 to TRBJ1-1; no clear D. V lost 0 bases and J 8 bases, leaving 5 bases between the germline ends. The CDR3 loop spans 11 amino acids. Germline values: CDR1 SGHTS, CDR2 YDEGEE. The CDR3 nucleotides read TGTGCCAGCAGCTTGGTGTTGGAAGCTTTCTTT. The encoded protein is CASSLVLEAFF.